One sample yielded the 20 T cell receptor beta chains listed below, sequenced in a study of T cell responses to AZD1222 COVID-19 vaccine. Assay: immunoSEQ multiplex PCR; the TCRdb copy retains only in-frame clones and omits some. The sample includes approximately 180,000 clones, over 80% seen only once; the top ten take roughly 10%. The input for sequencing was peripheral blood, taken on day 0 of AZD1222 vaccination. The receptor source for this set is an adult in good health.

The V gene is TRBV19, the J gene TRBJ2-5; D not resolved. The CDR3 has 14 residues. The germline CDR1 and CDR2 sequences are LNHDA and SQIVND (reference sequence). Trimming removed 4 bases from V and 4 bases from J, with 13 bases in between. The CDR3 bases are TGTGCCAGTAGTAATGCCCGGACCCTAGAGACCCAGTACTTC. Residues: CASSNARTLETQYF. Full variable domain (missing parts from reference TRBV19 and TRBJ2-5): DGGITQSPKYLFRKEGQNVTLSCEQNLNHDAMYWYRQDPGQGLRLIYYSQIVNDFQKGDIAEGYSVSREKKESFPLTVTSAQKNPTAFYLCASSNARTLETQYFGPGTRLLVL.

The CDR3, as DNA: TGTGCCAGCAGCAAAGTAAAGAGGCGAAACTATGGCTACACCTTC. This sequence encodes CASSKVKRRNYGYTF. The rearrangement uses TRBV21-1 and TRBJ1-2. TRBV21-1 constitutes a pseudogene. CDR3 length equals 15 residues.

The chain carries TRBV3-1 (or the pseudogene TRBV3-2) and TRBJ1-4; no reliable D call. Germline loops: CDR1 LGHDT, CDR2 YNNKEL (reference sequence). Deletions cut 0 bases from V and 8 bases from J, with 7 bases between. The CDR3 loop spans 13 amino acids. As DNA, the CDR3 is TGTGCCAGCAGCCAAGATTTAAAGGAAAAACTGTTTTTT. This translates into CASSQDLKEKLFF.

The J gene is TRBJ1-5, the V gene TRBV29-1; D might be TRBD1 (5 bases). V lost 5 bases to trimming and J lost 3 bases, with 17 bases between them. This CDR3 spans 15 amino acids. Germline V gene lookup returns CDR1 SQVTM and CDR2 ANQGSEA. The CDR3 sequence: CSVLKIGELNQPQHF. The CDR3 nucleotides are TGCAGCGTTCTCAAAATAGGGGAGCTCAATCAGCCCCAGCATTTT.

The chain carries TRBV11-2 and TRBJ1-4, with TRBD1 matching 8 bases. In germline, CDR1 is SGHAT, CDR2 FQNNGV. CDR3 size: 15 residues. The J segment lost 6 bases and the V segment lost 6 bases, leaving 9 bases of the junction unmatched. The CDR3 DNA sequence: TGTGCCAGCAGTAAAACCGGACAGGGCTATGAAAAACTGTTTTTT. Its translation: CASSKTGQGYEKLFF.

The V call is TRBV3-1 (or the pseudogene TRBV3-2), the J call TRBJ1-2; maybe TRBD1 (5 bases). Germline V lookup: CDR1 LGHDT, CDR2 YNNKEL (reference sequence). Trimming left V 2 bases short and J 8 bases short, with 12 bases between. This CDR3 is built from 13 residues. The CDR3 loop is CASSQLGAGGYTF. The CDR3 DNA is TGTGCCAGCAGCCAACTAGGGGCGGGAGGCTACACCTTC.

V and J are TRBV24-1 and TRBJ1-5; no firm D call. Deletions cut 6 bases from V and 2 bases from J, with 10 bases between. The CDR3 is made up of 14 amino acids. The germline V gene encodes CDR1 KGHDR and CDR2 SFDVKD. The DNA for the CDR3 is TGTGCCACCAGTCATTGGGGTGGCAATCAGCCCCAGCATTTT. Translating it yields CATSHWGGNQPQHF.

This clone has just one count. The chain recombines TRBV4-1 with TRBJ2-1; 10 bases are shared with TRBD2. J gave up 2 bases and V 4 bases, and 2 bases lay outside the gene matches. Germline lookup yields CDR1 MGHRA and CDR2 YSYEKL. The CDR3 is 15 amino acids. CDR3 region: CASSPLAGAYNEQFF. CDR3 sequence (DNA): TGCGCCAGCAGCCCTCTAGCGGGGGCCTACAATGAGCAGTTCTTC.

The chain combines TRBV4-1 with TRBJ1-1, with 7 bases matching TRBD1. Germline values: CDR1 MGHRA, CDR2 YSYEKL. The V gene end was trimmed by 1 base and the J gene end by 6 bases; junction bases not matched to a gene: 8. The CDR3 spans 15 residues. The CDR3 DNA follows: TGCGCCAGCAGCCAAGTTAGGACAGGATCCTCTGAAGCTTTCTTT. Its translation: CASSQVRTGSSEAFF.

The rearrangement uses TRBV10-3 and TRBJ2-5; 7 bases align to TRBD2. The germline V gene encodes CDR1 ENHRY and CDR2 SYGVKD. The V segment lost 3 bases and the J segment 4 bases; nucleotides outside the gene matches: 5. This CDR3 comprises 14 residues. DNA for the CDR3: TGTGCCATCAGTGACTCGGGGGGATCAGAGACCCAGTACTTC. This encodes CAISDSGGSETQYF.

As for this clone: The germline gene is not matched at one end of the junction; a read error may be the cause. The rearrangement links TRBV11-2 to TRBJ2-3; 7 positions match TRBD2. CDR1 SGHAT and CDR2 FQNNGV come from the germline V gene. This CDR3 spans 13 amino acids. CDR3 coding DNA: TGTGCCAGCAGCCAGACTAGCAAAGATACGCAGTATTTT. It specifies CASSQTSKDTQYF. Complete variable domain (other parts from reference TRBV11-2 and TRBJ2-3): EAGVAQSPRYKIIEKRQSVAFWCNPISGHATLYWYQQILGQGPKLLIQFQNNGVVDDSQLPKDRFSAERLKGVDSTLKIQPAKLEDSAVYLCASSQTSKDTQYFGPGTRLTVL.

The V and J genes are TRBV6-2 or TRBV6-3 and TRBJ2-7; D ambiguous. V was shortened by 6 bases and J by 2 bases, with 11 bases between the two germline ends. This CDR3 is built from 13 residues. Germline V gene sequence: CDR1 MNHEY, CDR2 SVGEGT. CDR3 in DNA: TGTGCCAGCAGCCTACAGATCACCTACGAGCAGTACGTC. Its protein is CASSLQITYEQYV.

The J gene is TRBJ2-1, the V gene TRBV9; tentatively, D is TRBD1 or TRBD2 (5 bases each). V dropped 2 bases and J dropped 9 bases, with 15 bases sitting between them. CDR3 length: 14 residues. Germline V gives CDR1 SGDLS, CDR2 YYNGEE. CDR3 protein: CASSVDPTGGEQFF. The CDR3 DNA reads as TGTGCCAGCAGCGTTGACCCCACAGGAGGTGAGCAGTTCTTC.

The genes are TRBV27 and TRBJ1-1; tentative D call: TRBD1 (5 bases). V was shortened by 6 bases and J by 3 bases, with 17 bases between the two germline ends. The germline gives CDR1 MNHEY, CDR2 SMNVEV (reference sequence). The CDR3 loop spans 15 amino acids. CDR3 nucleotides: TGTGCCAGCAGGTTGGGTAGGGGTGGAGACACTGAAGCTTTCTTT. Amino acids: CASRLGRGGDTEAFF.

This chain uses TRBV11-3 with TRBJ1-2; D is unresolved. The V end was cut by 5 bases, the J end by 1 base, with 8 bases between. The CDR3 loop spans 13 amino acids. The germline CDR1 and CDR2 sequences are SGHNT and YENEEA. CDR3 nucleotides: TGTGCCAGCAGCGGACGAAATAACTATGGCTACACCTTC. This sequence encodes CASSGRNNYGYTF.

This clone was observed a handful of times. V gene TRBV12-5 combines with J gene TRBJ1-1; 10 bases match TRBD1. Germline V gives CDR1 LGHNT, CDR2 FRNRAP. V gave up 9 bases and J gave up 5 bases; unmatched junction bases: 6. This CDR3 has 13 amino acids. The DNA of the CDR3 is TGTGCTAGCCTCGGACAGGGGGGAACTGAAGCTTTCTTT. Translated, it gives CASLGQGGTEAFF. Combining the CDR3 with reference TRBV12-5 and TRBJ1-1 gives the whole variable domain DARVTQTPRHKVTEMGQEVTMRCQPILGHNTVFWYRQTMMQGLELLAYFRNRAPLDDSGMPKDRFSAEMPDATLATLKIQPSEPRDSAVYFCASLGQGGTEAFFGQGTRLTVV.

The chain is built from TRBV5-6 and TRBJ2-4; D not resolved. The V gene lost 0 bases and the J gene lost 2 bases, with 3 bases spanning the gap. This CDR3 has 13 residues. CDR1 and CDR2 from the germline V gene are SGHDT and YYEEEE. The CDR3 DNA follows: TGTGCCAGCAGCTTGGTACCCAAAAACATTCAGTACTTC. This encodes CASSLVPKNIQYF.

A word on this clone: The junction differs from germline at one of its ends, possibly a read error. J is TRBJ1-3 and V is TRBV6-2 or TRBV6-3, with D hard to call. Germline loops: CDR1 MNHEY, CDR2 SVGEGT. The CDR3 spans 12 residues. The CDR3 DNA is TGTGCCAGCACTTACGACGCGTACACCATATATTTT. This sequence encodes CASTYDAYTIYF.

The chain employs TRBV28 and TRBJ2-1; 9 bases align to TRBD2. CDR1 MDHEN and CDR2 SYDVKM come from the germline V gene. This CDR3 has 15 residues. The V and J ends lost 2 bases and 5 bases, in that order; junction bases with no gene match: 4. The CDR3 DNA reads as TGTGCCAGCAGTTTACAGCGGGGGGTTCACAATGAGCAGTTCTTC. Amino acid sequence: CASSLQRGVHNEQFF.

The chain recombines TRBV4-1 with TRBJ2-3; possible D gene TRBD2, 6 bases. There are 15 residues in the CDR3. The germline V gene has CDR1 MGHRA and CDR2 YSYEKL. V shed 2 bases and J shed 6 bases, with 15 bases lying between them. CDR3 sequence reads: CASSQIGLLADTQYF. DNA of the CDR3: TGCGCCAGCAGCCAAATCGGACTATTGGCGGATACGCAGTATTTT.